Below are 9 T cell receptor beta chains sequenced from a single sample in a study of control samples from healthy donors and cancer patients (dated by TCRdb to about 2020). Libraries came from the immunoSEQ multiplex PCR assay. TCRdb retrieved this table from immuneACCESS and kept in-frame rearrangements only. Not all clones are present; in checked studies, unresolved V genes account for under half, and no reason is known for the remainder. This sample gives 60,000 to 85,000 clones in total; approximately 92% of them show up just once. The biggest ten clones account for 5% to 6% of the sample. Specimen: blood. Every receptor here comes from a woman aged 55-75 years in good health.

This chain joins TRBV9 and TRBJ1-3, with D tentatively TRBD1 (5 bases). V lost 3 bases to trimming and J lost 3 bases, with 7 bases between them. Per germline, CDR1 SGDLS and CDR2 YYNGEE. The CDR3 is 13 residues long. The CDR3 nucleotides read TGTGCCAGCAGCGCGGGGGGTGGAAACACCATATATTTT. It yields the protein CASSAGGGNTIYF.

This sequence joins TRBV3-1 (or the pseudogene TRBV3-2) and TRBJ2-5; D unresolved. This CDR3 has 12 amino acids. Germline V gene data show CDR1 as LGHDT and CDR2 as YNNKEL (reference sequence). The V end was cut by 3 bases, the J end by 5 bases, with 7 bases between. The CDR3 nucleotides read TGTGCCAGCAGCCAGAGTGCGGAGACCCAGTACTTC. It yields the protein CASSQSAETQYF.

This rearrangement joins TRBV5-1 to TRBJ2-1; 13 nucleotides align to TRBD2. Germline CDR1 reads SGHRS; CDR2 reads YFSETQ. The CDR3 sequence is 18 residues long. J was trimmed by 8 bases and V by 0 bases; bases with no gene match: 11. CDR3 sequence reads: CASSLELAGGPSNYEQFF. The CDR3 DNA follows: TGCGCCAGCAGCTTGGAACTAGCGGGAGGGCCCTCCAATTATGAGCAGTTCTTC. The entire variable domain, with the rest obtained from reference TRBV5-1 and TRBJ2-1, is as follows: KAGVTQTPRYLIKTRGQQVTLSCSPISGHRSVSWYQQTPGQGLQFLFEYFSETQRNKGNFPGRFSGRQFSNSRSEMNVSTLELGDSALYLCASSLELAGGPSNYEQFFGPGTRLTVL.

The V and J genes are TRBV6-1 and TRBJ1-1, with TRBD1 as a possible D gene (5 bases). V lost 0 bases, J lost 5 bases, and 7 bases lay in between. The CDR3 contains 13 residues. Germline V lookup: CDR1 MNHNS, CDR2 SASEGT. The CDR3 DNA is TGTGCCAGCAGTGAAGCGCGGGGGACTGAAGCTTTCTTT. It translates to CASSEARGTEAFF.

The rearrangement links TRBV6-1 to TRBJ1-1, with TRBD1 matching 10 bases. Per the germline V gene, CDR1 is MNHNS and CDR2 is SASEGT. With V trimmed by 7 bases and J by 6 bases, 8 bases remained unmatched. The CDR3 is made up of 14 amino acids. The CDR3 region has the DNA TGTGCCAGCAACTCAGGACAGGGGGGTTCTGAAGCTTTCTTT. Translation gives CASNSGQGGSEAFF.

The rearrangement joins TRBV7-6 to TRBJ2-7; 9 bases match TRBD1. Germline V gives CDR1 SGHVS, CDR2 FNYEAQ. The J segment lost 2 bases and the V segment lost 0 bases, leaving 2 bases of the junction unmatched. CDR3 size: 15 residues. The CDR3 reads CASSLARDRAYEQYF. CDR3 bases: TGTGCCAGCAGCTTAGCCAGGGACAGGGCCTACGAGCAGTACTTC.

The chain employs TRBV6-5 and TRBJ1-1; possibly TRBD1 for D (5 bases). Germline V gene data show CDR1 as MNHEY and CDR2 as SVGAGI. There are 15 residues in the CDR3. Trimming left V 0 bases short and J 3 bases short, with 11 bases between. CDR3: CASSYSPDRDTEAFF. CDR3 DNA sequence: TGTGCCAGCAGTTACTCCCCAGACAGAGACACTGAAGCTTTCTTT.

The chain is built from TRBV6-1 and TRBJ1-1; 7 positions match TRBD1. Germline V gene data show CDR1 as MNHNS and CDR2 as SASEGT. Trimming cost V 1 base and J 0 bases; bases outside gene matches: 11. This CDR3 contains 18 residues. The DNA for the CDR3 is TGTGCCAGCAGTGAAGGGGTTGAGGGGGCAAGCGTGAACACTGAAGCTTTCTTT. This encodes CASSEGVEGASVNTEAFF.

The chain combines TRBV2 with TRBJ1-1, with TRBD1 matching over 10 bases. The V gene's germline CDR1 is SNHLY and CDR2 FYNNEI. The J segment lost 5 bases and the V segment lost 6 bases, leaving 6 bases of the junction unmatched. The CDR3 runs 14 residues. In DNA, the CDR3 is TGTGCCAGCAGGGACAGGGGGGTACGGACTGAAGCTTTCTTT. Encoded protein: CASRDRGVRTEAFF.